This TCR beta chain was sequenced in a study of CXCR3-negative and CXCR3-positive naive CD8 T cells (dated by TCRdb to the late 2010s). Turning to the overall study: In total, about 150 million TRB reads were obtained, which works out to roughly 1.5 +/- 0.3 million reads per library. The TRBV-TRBJ cluster analysis covered naive subsets from roughly five donors and memory cells from 3 donors. Diversity and physicochemical repertoire analyses were performed on about eleven donors pooled from two independent experiments. Results the study describes overall, beyond this receptor: Freshly isolated PBMCs were used for most assays because CXCR3 expression went down partially after cryopreservation. Because surface CD5, which is linked to self-reactivity in mice, was comparable between the naive subsets, TCR interaction strength was also inferred from the physicochemical properties of TRB CDR3s. Repertoire diversity was comparably high in both naive subsets but much lower in memory CD8+ T cells. TRBV-TRBJ usage was similar between naive CXCR3-negative and CXCR3-positive cells from the same donor, while memory cells showed distinct patterns. Compared with CXCR3-negative naive cells, CXCR3-positive naive cells had TRB CDR3s with higher hydrophobicity (lower Kidera factor 4), lower energy, and higher strength and volume indices.

As concerns this clonotype: The target of this receptor is not known.

TCRdb lists the instrument as NextSeq 550. The Human TCR Profiling Kit (MiLaboratory) was used to prepare UMI-labeled 5' RACE TRB cDNA libraries. cDNA synthesis used the entire amount of extracted RNA, and PCR amplification then used the entire amount of cDNA produced. Libraries were prepared in parallel with an identical number of PCR cycles. The published analysis was carried out like this. About 48,000 +/- 9,800 unique UMI-labeled TRB cDNA molecules per library were extracted with MIGEC and MiXCR, with at least two reads per UMI required. An average of roughly 40,000 +/- 10,000 functional in-frame TRB CDR3 nucleotide clonotypes without stop codons was found per library. After downsampling to 5000 UMI-labeled TRB molecules per sample, diversity metrics such as normalized Shannon-Wiener and Chao1 were calculated in VDJtools. VDJtools computed clonotype-size-weighted physicochemical properties of the central five CDR3 residues: interaction energy, strength, volume and Kidera factor 4. TCRdb reprocessed the reads, reporting each CDR3 protein sequence once and no DNA. These V and J calls originate from TCRdb's pipeline instead of the authors' own analysis. This sample's table contains about 6,700 distinct CDR3 sequences. The ten largest clones represent more than 1.2% of the sample.

The CDR3, cysteine through phenylalanine, is 13 amino acids long. Only the protein is available. Sequences MNHEY (CDR1) and SVGAGI (CDR2) are obtained from the germline V gene. For every CD8+ T cell subset, fewer than 350,000 cells were flow-sorted straight into RLT lysis buffer, and each subset was sorted in triplicate. To keep memory contaminants out, a stringent definition of naive CD8+ T cells was applied: CD45RO-CCR7+CD27+CD95-. Standard density gradient centrifugation was used to isolate peripheral blood mononuclear cells from buffy coats. Naive CXCR3-negative and CXCR3-positive CD8+ T cells were flow-sorted on a FACSAria III. Total RNA was extracted from sorted cells using an RNeasy Mini Kit.

This receptor was taken from a human donor in good health. Some clones in this sample may be carry-over from other donors' samples. Here the chain combines TRBV6-5 and TRBJ2-1; TCRdb calls TRBD2, which cannot be checked without DNA. The sample comprised naive CXCR3- CD8+ T cells from blood. The intended sense of this specimen's cell subset or site label: CD45RO-CCR7+CD27+CD95- naive CD8+ T cells lacking CXCR3 (TNR3-). The CDR3 loop reads CASSYSTGPEQFF.